This T cell receptor (beta chain) comes out of a study of blood T cell repertoires in COVID-19. Original data processing: It was from reference gene primer amplification that nucleated cell counts were estimated. Sequenced by immunoSEQ multiplex PCR; TCRdb stores in-frame clones only, minus some. The D gene and trimming were derived from the DNA, and the V and J assignments and clone size from that table. The sample records 450,000 or so clones, about 92% being singletons. Ages ranged from about 18 to 89 years, with residence in around 24 US areas. Cohort 3 donors counted as recovered after two negative PCRs, clearance, or resolved symptoms. This CDR3 region has 15 residues. Germline-derived CDR1 and CDR2 are MNHEY and SMNVEV (reference sequence). Trimming removed 5 bases from V and 9 bases from J; junction bases left unmatched: 13.

The sequence derives from a man younger than 30 who had recovered from COVID-19. V and J are TRBV27 and TRBJ1-3; 7 bases are a match to TRBD1. The sample was PBMCs or T cells enriched from blood (not recorded which). The DNA for the CDR3 is TGTGCCAGCAGTGATACAGGGGCCCTGGTTCGCACCATATATTTT. Amino acid sequence: CASSDTGALVRTIYF.